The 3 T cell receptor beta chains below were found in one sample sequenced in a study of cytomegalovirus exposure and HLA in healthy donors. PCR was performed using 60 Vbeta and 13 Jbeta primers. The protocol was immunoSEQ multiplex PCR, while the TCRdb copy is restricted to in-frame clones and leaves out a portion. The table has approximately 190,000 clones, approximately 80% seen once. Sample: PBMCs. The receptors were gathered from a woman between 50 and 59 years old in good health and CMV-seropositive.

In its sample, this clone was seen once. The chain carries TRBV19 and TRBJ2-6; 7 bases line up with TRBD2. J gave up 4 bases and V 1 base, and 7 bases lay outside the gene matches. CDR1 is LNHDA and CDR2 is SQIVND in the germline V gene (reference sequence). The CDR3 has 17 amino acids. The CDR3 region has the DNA TGTGCCAGTAGTATAGTTGGGAGGGGTCCCGGGGCCAACGTCCTGACTTTC. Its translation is CASSIVGRGPGANVLTF.

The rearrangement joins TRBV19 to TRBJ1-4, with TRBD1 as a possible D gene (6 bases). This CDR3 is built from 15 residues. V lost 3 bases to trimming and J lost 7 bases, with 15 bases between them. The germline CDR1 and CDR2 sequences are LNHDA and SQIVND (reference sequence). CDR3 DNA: TGTGCCAGTAGTATGGGGGCAGGGGCTCGTGAAAAACTGTTTTTT. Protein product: CASSMGAGAREKLFF.

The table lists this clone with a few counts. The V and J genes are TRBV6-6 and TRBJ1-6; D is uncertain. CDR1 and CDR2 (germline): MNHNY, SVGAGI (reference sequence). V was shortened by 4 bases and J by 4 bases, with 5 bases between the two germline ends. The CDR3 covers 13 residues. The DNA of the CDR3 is TGTGCCAGCAGTTCTCGGTATAATTCACCCCTCCACTTT. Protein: CASSSRYNSPLHF.